What follows are 2 T cell receptor beta chains derived from one specimen sequenced in a study of CD8+CD57+ T cells in acquired aplastic anemia. Genomic DNA was employed as the template in profiling TCR beta VDJ and CDR3. TCRdb reprocessed the reads with MiXCR, giving one entry per CDR3 protein. The sample has roughly 200,000 distinct CDR3 sequences, about 59% seen once. The sample was sorted CD4+, CD8+, or CD8+CD57+ T cells (not recorded which) from PBMCs. These receptors all stem from a human donor in good health.

About this clonotype: One end of the junction does not line up with germline, which may come from a read error. The gene calls are TRBV24-1 and TRBJ2-1; D is undetermined. CDR3 length equals 13 residues. The germline V gene encodes CDR1 KGHDR and CDR2 SFDVKD. CDR3 residues: CATSNLRHSEQFF. The CDR3 region has the DNA TGTGCCACCAGTAATTTGCGGCACAGCGAGCAGTTCTTC.

The V call is TRBV29-1, the J call TRBJ1-1, with D maybe TRBD1 (5 bases). The V gene's germline CDR1 is SQVTM and CDR2 ANQGSEA. Trimming left V 4 bases short and J 6 bases short, with 9 bases between. The CDR3 sequence is 11 residues long. DNA of the CDR3: TGCAGCGTTGTCTGGGGCTCTGAAGCTTTCTTT. This sequence encodes CSVVWGSEAFF.